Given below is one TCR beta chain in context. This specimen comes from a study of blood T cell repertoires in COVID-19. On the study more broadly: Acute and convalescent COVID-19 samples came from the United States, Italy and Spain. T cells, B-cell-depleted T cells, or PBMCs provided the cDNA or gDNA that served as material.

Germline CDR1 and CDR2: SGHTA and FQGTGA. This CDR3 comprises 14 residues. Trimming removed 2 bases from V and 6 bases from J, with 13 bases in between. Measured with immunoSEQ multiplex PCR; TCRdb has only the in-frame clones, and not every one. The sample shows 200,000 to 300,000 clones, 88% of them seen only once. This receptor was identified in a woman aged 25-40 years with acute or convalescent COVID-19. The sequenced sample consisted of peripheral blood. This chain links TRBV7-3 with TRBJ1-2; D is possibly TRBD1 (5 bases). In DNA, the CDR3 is TGTGCCAGCAGCTTACCCGGCCAGGGAAATGGCTACACCTTC. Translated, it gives CASSLPGQGNGYTF.